The following is a TCR beta chain sequence with its context. The sample has other DNA sequences that encode this CDR3 too. Only in-frame clones appear in the TCRdb table, and some are missing; sequencing was by immunoSEQ multiplex PCR. In the table there are some 84,000 clones, 80% to 95% of which are singletons. Germline lookup yields CDR1 SEHNR and CDR2 FQNEAQ (reference sequence). The CDR3 totals 15 residues. V dropped 1 base and J dropped 4 bases, with 13 bases sitting between them. The data derive from a study of OX40 agonist ivuxolimab in advanced cancers. The sequences come from CD4+ or CD8+ T cells sorted from blood, collected in a trial of the OX40 agonist ivuxolimab. The chain links TRBV7-9 to TRBJ1-1; no reliable D call. The TCR comes from an adult with an advanced solid tumor such as melanoma, head and neck, liver or kidney cancer. The CDR3 sequence is CASSLVAGVGTEAFF. CDR3 DNA sequence: TGTGCCAGCAGCTTAGTTGCCGGAGTGGGCACTGAAGCTTTCTTT.